This TCR beta chain was captured by sequencing in a study of CD8 T cells in ankylosing spondylitis. The study's findings and limits: A motif of under 10 highly homologous TCR beta variants was seen as apparently characteristic of ankylosing spondylitis blood.

This CDR3 is built from 15 residues. Trimming pared 3 bases from V and 8 bases from J, leaving 16 bases between. From germline, CDR1 is MGHRA and CDR2 YSYEKL. This clonotype showed up many times. The target antigen is unknown. Scientists made TCR beta libraries using quantitative 5'-RACE with molecular barcodes. TCRdb re-analysed the 5' RACE reads in MiXCR, keeping a single row per CDR3 protein. The sample shows fewer than 250,000 distinct CDR3 sequences, about 10% of them seen only once. The receptor's source is a male donor with ankylosing spondylitis or in good health (not recorded which). V usage is TRBV4-1 and J usage is TRBJ1-4; D remains ambiguous. Sample: blood, either unsorted or a sorted T cell fraction (not recorded which). CDR3 sequence: CASSQRGLGAEKLFF. Here the CDR3 DNA reads TGCGCCAGCAGCCAGCGAGGCTTGGGCGCGGAAAAACTGTTTTTT.